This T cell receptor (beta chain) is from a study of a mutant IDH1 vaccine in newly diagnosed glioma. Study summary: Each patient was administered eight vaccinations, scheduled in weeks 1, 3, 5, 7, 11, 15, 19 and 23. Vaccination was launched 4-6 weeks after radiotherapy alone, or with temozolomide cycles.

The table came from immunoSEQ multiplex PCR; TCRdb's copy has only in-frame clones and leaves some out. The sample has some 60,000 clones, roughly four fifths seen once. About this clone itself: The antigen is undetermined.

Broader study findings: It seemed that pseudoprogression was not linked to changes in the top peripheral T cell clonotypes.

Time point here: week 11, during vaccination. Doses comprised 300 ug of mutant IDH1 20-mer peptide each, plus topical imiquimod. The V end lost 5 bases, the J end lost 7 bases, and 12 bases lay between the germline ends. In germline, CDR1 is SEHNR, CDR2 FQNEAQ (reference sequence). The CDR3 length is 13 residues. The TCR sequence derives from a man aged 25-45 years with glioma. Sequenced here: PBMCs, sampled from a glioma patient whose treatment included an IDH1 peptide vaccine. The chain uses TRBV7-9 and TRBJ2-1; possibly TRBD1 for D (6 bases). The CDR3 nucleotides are TGTGCCAGCAGCCCCGAGGGGGAGAATGAGCAGTTCTTC. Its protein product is CASSPEGENEQFF.